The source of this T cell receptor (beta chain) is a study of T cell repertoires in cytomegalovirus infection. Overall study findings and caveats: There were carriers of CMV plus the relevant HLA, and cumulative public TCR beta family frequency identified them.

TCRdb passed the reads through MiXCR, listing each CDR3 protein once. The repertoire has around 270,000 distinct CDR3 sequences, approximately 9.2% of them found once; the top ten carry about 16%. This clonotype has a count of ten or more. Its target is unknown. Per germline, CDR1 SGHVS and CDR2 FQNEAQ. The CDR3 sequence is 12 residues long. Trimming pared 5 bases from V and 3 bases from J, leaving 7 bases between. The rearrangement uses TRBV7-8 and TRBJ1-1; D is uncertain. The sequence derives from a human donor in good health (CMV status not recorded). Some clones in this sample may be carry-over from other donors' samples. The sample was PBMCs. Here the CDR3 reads CASSHRDTEAFF. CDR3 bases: TGTGCCAGCAGCCATAGGGACACTGAAGCTTTCTTT.